This T cell receptor beta chain came from a study of shared clonotypes between healthy human individuals. Overall study results and limits: Among the subsets, naive ones generally showed larger estimated richness than memory ones. Non-shared clonotypes displayed generation probabilities falling below those of clonotypes present in all four donors.

A word on this clone: Its cognate antigen is unknown.

The CDR3 spans 16 residues. Germline assignment: CDR1 MNHNY and CDR2 SVGAGI (reference sequence). After removal of 6 bases from V and 0 bases from J, the junction contained 2 bases not matched to a gene. Clones were read by immunoSEQ multiplex PCR, and TCRdb kept only the in-frame ones, dropping some. The sample yields more than 2 million clones, 95% seen once. The specimen sequenced was naive CD4+ T cells sorted from blood. Subset defined: CD45RA+ positively selected. This TCR was recovered from a man between 18 and 29 years old in good health. The chain recombines TRBV6-6 with TRBJ2-4; 13 bases are a match to TRBD2. The CDR3 bases are TGTGCCAGCAGGGGGACTAGCGGGGTAGCCAAAAACATTCAGTACTTC. This sequence encodes CASRGTSGVAKNIQYF.